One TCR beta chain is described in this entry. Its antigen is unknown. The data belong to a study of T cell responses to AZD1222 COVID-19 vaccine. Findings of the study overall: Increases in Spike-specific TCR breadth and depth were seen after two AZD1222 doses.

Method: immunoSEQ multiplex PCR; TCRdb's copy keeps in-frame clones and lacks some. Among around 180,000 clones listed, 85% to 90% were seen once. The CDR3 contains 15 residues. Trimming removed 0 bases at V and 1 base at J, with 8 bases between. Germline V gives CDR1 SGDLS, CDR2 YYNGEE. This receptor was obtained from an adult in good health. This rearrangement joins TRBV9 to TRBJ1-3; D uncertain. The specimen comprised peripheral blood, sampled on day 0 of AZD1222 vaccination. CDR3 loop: CASSVAPGSGNTIYF. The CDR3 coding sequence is TGTGCCAGCAGCGTAGCTCCTGGGTCTGGAAACACCATATATTTT.